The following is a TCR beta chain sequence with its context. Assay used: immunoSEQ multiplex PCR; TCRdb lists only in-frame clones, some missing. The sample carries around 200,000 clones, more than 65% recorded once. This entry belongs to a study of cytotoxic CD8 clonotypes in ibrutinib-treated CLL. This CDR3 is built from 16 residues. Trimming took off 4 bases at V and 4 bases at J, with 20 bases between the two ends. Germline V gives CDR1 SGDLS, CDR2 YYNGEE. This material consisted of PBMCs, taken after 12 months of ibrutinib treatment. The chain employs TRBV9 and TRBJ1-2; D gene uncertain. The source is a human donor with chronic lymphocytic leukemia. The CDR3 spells CASSPPPAGRFYGYTF. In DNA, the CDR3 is TGTGCCAGCAGCCCGCCCCCGGCGGGAAGGTTCTATGGCTACACCTTC.